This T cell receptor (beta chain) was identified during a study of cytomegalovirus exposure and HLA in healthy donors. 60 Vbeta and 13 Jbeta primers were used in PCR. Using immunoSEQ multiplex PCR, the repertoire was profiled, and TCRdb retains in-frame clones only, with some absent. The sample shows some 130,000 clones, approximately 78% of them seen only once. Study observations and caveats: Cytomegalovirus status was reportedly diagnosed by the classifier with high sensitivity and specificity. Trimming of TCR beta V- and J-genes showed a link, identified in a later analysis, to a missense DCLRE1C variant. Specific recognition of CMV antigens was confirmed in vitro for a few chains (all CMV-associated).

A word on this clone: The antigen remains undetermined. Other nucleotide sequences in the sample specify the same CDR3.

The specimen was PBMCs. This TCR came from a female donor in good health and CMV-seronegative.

The CDR3 is CASTRDRGNEQFF. CDR3 bases: TGTGCCAGCACTAGGGACAGGGGCAATGAGCAGTTCTTC. The chain recombines TRBV28 with TRBJ2-1, with 10 bases that match TRBD1. V shed 7 bases and J 6 bases; nucleotides not matched to a gene: 3. Germline V gene data show CDR1 as MDHEN and CDR2 as SYDVKM. The CDR3 has 13 amino acids. The full variable domain, its missing parts supplied by reference TRBV28 and TRBJ2-1, is DVKVTQSSRYLVKRTGEKVFLECVQDMDHENMFWYRQDPGLGLRLIYFSYDVKMKEKGDIPEGYSVSREKKERFSLILESASTNQTSMYLCASTRDRGNEQFFGPGTRLTVL.